This record covers a single T cell receptor (beta chain). This CDR3 has 14 residues. Per germline, CDR1 MDHEN and CDR2 SYDVKM. Trimming at V came to 6 bases and at J to 0 bases, leaving 4 bases not matched to a gene. The data were taken from a study of blood T cell repertoires in COVID-19. The wider study: Some COVID-19 samples were acute and others convalescent; all came from the United States, Italy and Spain. The analysed material was cDNA or gDNA that came from T cells, B-cell-depleted T cells, or PBMCs.

As handled by the study authors: Counts of nucleated cells, estimated from reference gene primer amplification, were obtained. Libraries were prepared by immunoSEQ multiplex PCR; TCRdb keeps only in-frame clonotypes and omits some of them. D and trimming come from the DNA, and the V and J calls and clone size come from that table. The sample has around 140,000 clones; 65% to 90% are singletons. The sequencing input was peripheral blood. The J gene is TRBJ1-2, the V gene TRBV28, with 7 bases fitting TRBD1. This receptor was obtained from a woman aged 55-69 years with active or convalescent COVID-19. CDR3 sequence (DNA): TGTGCCAGCAGACAGGGGCCAGCTAACTATGGCTACACCTTC. Translation gives CASRQGPANYGYTF.